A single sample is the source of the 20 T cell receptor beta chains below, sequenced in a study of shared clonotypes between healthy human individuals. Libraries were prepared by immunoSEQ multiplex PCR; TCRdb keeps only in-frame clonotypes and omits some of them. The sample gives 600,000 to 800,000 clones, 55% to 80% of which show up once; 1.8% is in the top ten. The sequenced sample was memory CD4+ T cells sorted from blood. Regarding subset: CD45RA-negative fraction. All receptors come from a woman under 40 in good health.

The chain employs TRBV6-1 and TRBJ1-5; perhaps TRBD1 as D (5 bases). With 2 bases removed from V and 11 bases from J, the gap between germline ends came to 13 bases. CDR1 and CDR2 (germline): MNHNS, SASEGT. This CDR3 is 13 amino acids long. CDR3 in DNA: TGTGCCAGCAGTGAAAATTCCGGGGGGTCCCAGCATTTT. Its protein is CASSENSGGSQHF.

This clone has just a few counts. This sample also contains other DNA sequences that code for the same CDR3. In DNA form, the CDR3 reads TGTGCCAGCAGCGCTCCGGGACTAGGCTCCTACAATGAGCAGTTCTTC. This translates into CASSAPGLGSYNEQFF. The V call is TRBV5-4, the J call TRBJ2-1, with 8 bases that match TRBD2. There are 16 residues in the CDR3. V was pared by 4 bases and J by 0 bases, with 6 bases of the junction left unmatched. Germline loops: CDR1 SGHNT, CDR2 YYREEE (reference sequence).

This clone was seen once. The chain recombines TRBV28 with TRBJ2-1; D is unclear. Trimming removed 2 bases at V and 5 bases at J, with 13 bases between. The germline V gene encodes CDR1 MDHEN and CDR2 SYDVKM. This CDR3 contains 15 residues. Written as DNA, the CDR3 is TGTGCCAGCAGTTTACTGTCCGCCAGCGACAATGAGCAGTTCTTC. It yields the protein CASSLLSASDNEQFF.

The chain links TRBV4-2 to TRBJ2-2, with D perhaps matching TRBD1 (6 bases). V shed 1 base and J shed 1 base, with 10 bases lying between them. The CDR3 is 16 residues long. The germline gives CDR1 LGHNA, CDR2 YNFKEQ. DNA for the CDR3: TGTGCCAGCAGCCAAGGGTGGGGACAGAACACCGGGGAGCTGTTTTTT. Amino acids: CASSQGWGQNTGELFF.

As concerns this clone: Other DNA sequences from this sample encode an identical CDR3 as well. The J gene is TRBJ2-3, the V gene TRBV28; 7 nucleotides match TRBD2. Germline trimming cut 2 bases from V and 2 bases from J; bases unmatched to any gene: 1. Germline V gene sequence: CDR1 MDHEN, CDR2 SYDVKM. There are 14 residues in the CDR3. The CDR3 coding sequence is TGTGCCAGCAGTTTAGCGGGAGTCACAGATACGCAGTATTTT. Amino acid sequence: CASSLAGVTDTQYF.

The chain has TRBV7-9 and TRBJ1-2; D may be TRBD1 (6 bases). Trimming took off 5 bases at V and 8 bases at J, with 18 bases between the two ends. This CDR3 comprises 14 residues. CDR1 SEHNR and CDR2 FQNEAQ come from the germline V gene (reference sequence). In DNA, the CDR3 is TGTGCCAGCAGCCCGGGGACATACCTGAGGGGCTACACCTTC. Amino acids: CASSPGTYLRGYTF.

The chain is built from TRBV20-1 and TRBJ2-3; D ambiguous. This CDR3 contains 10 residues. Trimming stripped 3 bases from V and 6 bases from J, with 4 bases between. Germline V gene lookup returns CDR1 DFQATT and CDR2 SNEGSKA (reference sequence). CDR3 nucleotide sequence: TGCAGTGCTAGCGAGGATACGCAGTATTTT. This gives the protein CSASEDTQYF.

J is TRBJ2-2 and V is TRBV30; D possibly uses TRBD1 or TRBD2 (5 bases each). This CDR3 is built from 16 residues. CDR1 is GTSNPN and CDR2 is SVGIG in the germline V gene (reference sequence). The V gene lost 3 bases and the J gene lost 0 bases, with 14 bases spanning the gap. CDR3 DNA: TGTGCCTGGAGGCGGTTACTAGGGGCGAACACCGGGGAGCTGTTTTTT. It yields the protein CAWRRLLGANTGELFF.

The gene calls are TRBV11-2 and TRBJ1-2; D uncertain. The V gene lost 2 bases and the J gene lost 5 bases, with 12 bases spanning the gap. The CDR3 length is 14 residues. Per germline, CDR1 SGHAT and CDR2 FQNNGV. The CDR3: CASSLQGRQYGYTF. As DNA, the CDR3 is TGTGCCAGCAGCTTACAAGGACGTCAATATGGCTACACCTTC.

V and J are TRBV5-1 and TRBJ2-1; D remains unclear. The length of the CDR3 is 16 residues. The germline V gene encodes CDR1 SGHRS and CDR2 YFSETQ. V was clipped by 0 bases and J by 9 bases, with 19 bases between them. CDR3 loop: CASSLVLADTDAEQFF. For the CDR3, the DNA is TGCGCCAGCAGCTTGGTTCTCGCGGATACGGACGCTGAGCAGTTCTTC.

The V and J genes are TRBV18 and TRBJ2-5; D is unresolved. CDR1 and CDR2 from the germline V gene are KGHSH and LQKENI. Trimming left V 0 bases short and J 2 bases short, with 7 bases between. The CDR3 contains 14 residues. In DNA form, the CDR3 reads TGTGCCAGCTCACCACCAGGGATGCAAGAGACCCAGTACTTC. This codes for CASSPPGMQETQYF.

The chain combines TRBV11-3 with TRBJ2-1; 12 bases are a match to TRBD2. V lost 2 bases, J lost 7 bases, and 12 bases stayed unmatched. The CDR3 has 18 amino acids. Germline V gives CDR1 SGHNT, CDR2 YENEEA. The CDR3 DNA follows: TGTGCCAGCAGCTTATCCCCGCGACTAGCGGGAGAGGGGAATGAGCAGTTCTTC. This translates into CASSLSPRLAGEGNEQFF.

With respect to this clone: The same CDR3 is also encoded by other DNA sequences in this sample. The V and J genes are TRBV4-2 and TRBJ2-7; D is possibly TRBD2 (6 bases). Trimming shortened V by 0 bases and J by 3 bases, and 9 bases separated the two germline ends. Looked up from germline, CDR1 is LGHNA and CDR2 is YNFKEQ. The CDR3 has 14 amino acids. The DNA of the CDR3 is TGTGCCAGCAGCCAAGATGGGGGAGGCTACGAGCAGTACTTC. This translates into CASSQDGGGYEQYF.

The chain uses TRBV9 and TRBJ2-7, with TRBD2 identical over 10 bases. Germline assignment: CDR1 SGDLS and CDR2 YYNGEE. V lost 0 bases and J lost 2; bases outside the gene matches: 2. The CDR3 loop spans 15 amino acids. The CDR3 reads CASSVGAGGPYEQYF. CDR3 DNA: TGTGCCAGCAGCGTAGGAGCGGGAGGGCCCTACGAGCAGTACTTC. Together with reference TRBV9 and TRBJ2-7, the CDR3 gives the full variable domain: DSGVTQTPKHLITATGQRVTLRCSPRSGDLSVYWYQQSLDQGLQFLIQYYNGEERAKGNILERFSAQQFPDLHSELNLSSLELGDSALYFCASSVGAGGPYEQYFGPGTRLTVT.

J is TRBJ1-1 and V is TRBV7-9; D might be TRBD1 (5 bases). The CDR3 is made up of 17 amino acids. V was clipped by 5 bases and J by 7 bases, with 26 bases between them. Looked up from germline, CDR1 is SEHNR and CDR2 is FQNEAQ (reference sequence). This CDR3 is CASSIKPWGPMIIEAFF. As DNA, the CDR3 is TGTGCCAGCAGCATAAAGCCATGGGGCCCGATGATTATTGAAGCTTTCTTT.

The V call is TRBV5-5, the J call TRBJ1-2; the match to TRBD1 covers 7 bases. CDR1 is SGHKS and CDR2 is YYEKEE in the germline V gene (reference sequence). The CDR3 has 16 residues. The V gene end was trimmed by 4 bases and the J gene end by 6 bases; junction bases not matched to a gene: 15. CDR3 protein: CASSTLSTGYSNGYTF. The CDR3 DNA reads TGTGCCAGCAGCACACTATCGACAGGGTATTCGAATGGCTACACCTTC.

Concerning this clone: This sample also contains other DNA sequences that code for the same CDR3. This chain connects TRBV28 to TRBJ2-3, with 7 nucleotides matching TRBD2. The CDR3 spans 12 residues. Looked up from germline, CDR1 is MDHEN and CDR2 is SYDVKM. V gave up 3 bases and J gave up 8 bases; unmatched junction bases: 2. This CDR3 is CASSFPGGTQYF. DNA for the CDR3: TGTGCCAGCAGTTTTCCGGGAGGTACGCAGTATTTT. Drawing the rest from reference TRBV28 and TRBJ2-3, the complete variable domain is DVKVTQSSRYLVKRTGEKVFLECVQDMDHENMFWYRQDPGLGLRLIYFSYDVKMKEKGDIPEGYSVSREKKERFSLILESASTNQTSMYLCASSFPGGTQYFGPGTRLTVL.

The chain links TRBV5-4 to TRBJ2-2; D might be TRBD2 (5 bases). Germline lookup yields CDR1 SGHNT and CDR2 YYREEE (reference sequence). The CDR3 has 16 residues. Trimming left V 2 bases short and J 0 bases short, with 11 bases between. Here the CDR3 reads CASSFTRTSNTGELFF. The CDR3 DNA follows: TGTGCCAGCAGCTTTACCCGGACTTCGAACACCGGGGAGCTGTTTTTT.

CDR3 region: CASSKRQGAYNEQFF. The CDR3 coding sequence is TGTGCCAGCAGCAAAAGACAGGGGGCCTACAATGAGCAGTTCTTC. This chain uses TRBV5-5 with TRBJ2-1; 9 bases are shared with TRBD1. J lost 2 bases, V lost 4 bases, and 4 bases had no gene match. The CDR3 is made up of 15 amino acids. Germline V CDR1 and CDR2: SGHKS, YYEKEE (reference sequence).

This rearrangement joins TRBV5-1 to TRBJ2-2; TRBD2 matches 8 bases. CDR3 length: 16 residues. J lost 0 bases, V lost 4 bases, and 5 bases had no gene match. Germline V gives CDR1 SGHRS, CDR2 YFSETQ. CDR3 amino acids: CASSPPSGSNTGELFF. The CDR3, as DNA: TGCGCCAGCAGCCCCCCTAGCGGGTCGAACACCGGGGAGCTGTTTTTT.